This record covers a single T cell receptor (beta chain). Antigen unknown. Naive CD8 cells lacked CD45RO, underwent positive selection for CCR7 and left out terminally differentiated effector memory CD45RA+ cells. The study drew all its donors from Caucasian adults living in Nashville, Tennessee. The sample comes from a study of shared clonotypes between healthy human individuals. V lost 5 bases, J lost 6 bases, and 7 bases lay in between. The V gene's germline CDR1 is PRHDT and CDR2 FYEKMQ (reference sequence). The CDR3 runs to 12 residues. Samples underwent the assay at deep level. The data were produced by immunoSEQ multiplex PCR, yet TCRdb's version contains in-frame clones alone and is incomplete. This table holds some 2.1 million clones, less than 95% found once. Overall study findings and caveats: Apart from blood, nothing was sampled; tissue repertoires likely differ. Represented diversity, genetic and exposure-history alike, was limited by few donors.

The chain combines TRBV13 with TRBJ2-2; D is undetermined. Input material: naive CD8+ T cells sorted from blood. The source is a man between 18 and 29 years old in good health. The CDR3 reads CASSQSSGELFF. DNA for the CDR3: TGTGCCAGCAGCCAGAGTTCCGGGGAGCTGTTTTTT.